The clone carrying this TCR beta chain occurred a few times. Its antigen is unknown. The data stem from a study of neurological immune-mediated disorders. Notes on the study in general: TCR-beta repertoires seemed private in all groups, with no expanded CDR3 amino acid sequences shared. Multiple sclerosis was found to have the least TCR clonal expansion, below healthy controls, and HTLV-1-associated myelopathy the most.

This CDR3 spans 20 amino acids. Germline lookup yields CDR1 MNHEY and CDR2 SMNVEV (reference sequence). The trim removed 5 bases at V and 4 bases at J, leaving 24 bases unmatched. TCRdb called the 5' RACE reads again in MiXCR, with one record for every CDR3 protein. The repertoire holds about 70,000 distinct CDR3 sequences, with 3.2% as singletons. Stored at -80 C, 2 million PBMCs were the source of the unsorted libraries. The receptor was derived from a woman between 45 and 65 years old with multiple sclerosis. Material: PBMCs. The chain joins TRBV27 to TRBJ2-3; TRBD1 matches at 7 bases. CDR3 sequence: CASSLKHPIYDRVGADTQYF. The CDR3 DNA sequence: TGTGCCAGCAGTCTTAAACATCCAATATACGACAGGGTCGGGGCAGATACGCAGTATTTT.